These T cell receptor beta chains were read from a single sample in a study of radiotherapy plus CTLA-4 blockade in lung cancer. Sequenced by immunoSEQ multiplex PCR; TCRdb stores in-frame clones only, minus some. The sample carries about 60,000 clones, 70% to 85% recorded once. The source material was peripheral blood, sampled from a patient treated with radiotherapy plus ipilimumab. These receptors all stem from a human donor with non-small cell lung cancer who had a partial response to radiotherapy plus ipilimumab. CDR3s include the opening cysteine and the closing phenylalanine or tryptophan. Each record gives: J gene, D gene, clone size, V gene, CDR3 protein, CDR3 DNA. D genes are given only for firm matches. Not every row has a clone size; where given, it reads once, few, many or a size class.

>TRBJ2-1|.|few|TRBV9
CASSAYLGEVNEQFF
TGTGCCAGCAGCGCGTACCTCGGGGAGGTGAATGAGCAGTTCTTC
>TRBJ1-2|.|.|TRBV29-1
CSVDLGSSYGYTF
TGCAGCGTTGACTTAGGGAGCAGCTATGGCTACACCTTC
>TRBJ2-4|TRBD2|.|TRBV13
CASSLQAGGTKNIQYF
TGTGCCAGCAGCTTGCAAGCGGGGGGCACCAAAAACATTCAGTACTTC
>TRBJ2-5|.|.|TRBV4-2
CASSQGAKETQYF
TGTGCCAGCAGCCAAGGCGCTAAAGAGACCCAGTACTTC
>TRBJ1-2|TRBD1|.|TRBV6-5
CASSYSSGTAFYGYTF
TGTGCCAGCAGTTACTCTAGCGGGACAGCCTTTTATGGCTACACCTTC
>TRBJ1-6|TRBD1|.|TRBV7-2
CASSSFPGQGVNSPLHF
TGTGCCAGCAGCAGCTTCCCGGGACAGGGAGTTAATTCACCCCTCCACTTT
>TRBJ1-4|.|.|TRBV30
CAWDGLGEGEKLFF
TGTGCCTGGGATGGACTCGGGGAGGGCGAAAAACTGTTTTTT
>TRBJ2-1|TRBD1|.|TRBV5-1
CASSLAGQGNEQFF
TGCGCCAGCAGCTTGGCCGGACAGGGCAATGAGCAGTTCTTC
>TRBJ1-5|.|.|TRBV28
CASLPGGSRQPQHF
TGTGCTAGTCTACCTGGAGGGTCCCGGCAGCCCCAGCATTTT
>TRBJ2-4|.|.|TRBV11-2
CASSTSRRGSTNIQYF
TGTGCCAGCAGCACTTCCCGCAGGGGATCGACAAACATTCAGTACTTC
>TRBJ1-6|.|.|TRBV5-1
CASSVGQNHNSPLHF
TGCGCCAGCAGCGTGGGACAAAACCATAATTCACCCCTCCACTTT
>TRBJ2-1|.|.|TRBV2
CASSENRPNEQFF
TGTGCCAGCAGTGAAAACAGACCCAATGAGCAGTTCTTC
>TRBJ2-1|.|.|TRBV9
CASSDLGQTYNEQFF
TGTGCCAGCAGCGATCTGGGCCAGACATACAATGAGCAGTTCTTC
>TRBJ1-2|.|few|TRBV29-1
CSVNGEGNYGYTF
TGCAGCGTCAACGGGGAGGGTAACTATGGCTACACCTTC
>TRBJ1-4|TRBD1|once|TRBV7-9
CASSVNRGVDEKLFF
TGTGCCAGCAGCGTCAACAGGGGAGTAGATGAAAAACTGTTTTTT
>TRBJ2-7|.|.|TRBV6-5
CASSYTQQTTYEQYF
TGTGCCAGCAGTTACACACAACAGACAACCTACGAGCAGTACTTC
>TRBJ2-1|.|.|TRBV5-1
CASSLARSSYNEQFF
TGCGCCAGCAGCTTGGCGAGGTCTTCCTACAATGAGCAGTTCTTC
>TRBJ1-1|TRBD1|.|TRBV6-1
CASRTGGAGDAFF
TGTGCCAGCAGGACAGGGGGCGCGGGGGACGCTTTCTTT
>TRBJ1-5|.|few|TRBV19
CASKGGGGNQPQHF
TGTGCCAGTAAGGGGGGAGGGGGCAATCAGCCCCAGCATTTT